One sample yielded the 18 T cell receptor beta chains listed below, sequenced in a study of Ad26.COV2.S vaccination and SARS-CoV-2 variants (dated by TCRdb to the early 2020s). The treatment or condition label for this specimen denotes: around 19 received Ad26.COV2.S at low or high dose, single or two shots; several received placebo; per-sample allocation not given. Repertoires of vaccine and placebo recipients were sequenced from samples taken on day 63 after the first injection. Libraries were built with the immunoSEQ multiplex PCR assay. Not all clones reach the TCRdb copy of this immuneACCESS table, which keeps in-frame sequences only. Checked studies attribute under half of the gap to unresolved V genes and leave the rest unexplained. The sample contains about 440,000 clones, 90% of them found a single time. Together, the top ten hold under 4.5% of the sample. The sample consisted of peripheral blood, taken in a trial of Ad26.COV2.S vaccine versus placebo. The receptors here all came from a person between 18 and 60 years old who received the Ad26.COV2.S COVID-19 vaccine or a placebo.

The chain uses TRBV5-1 and TRBJ2-3; D is unresolved. CDR3 length: 14 residues. CDR1 is SGHRS and CDR2 is YFSETQ in the germline V gene. V shed 2 bases and J shed 2 bases, with 9 bases lying between them. In nucleotides, the CDR3 is TGCGCCAGCAGCTTAGGGTGGGACACAGATACGCAGTATTTT. This gives the protein CASSLGWDTDTQYF.

This clone has a single count. This rearrangement joins TRBV19 to TRBJ1-2; D unresolved. The V gene's germline CDR1 is LNHDA and CDR2 SQIVND (reference sequence). Between the trimmed V and J ends, which lost 5 bases and 4 bases, there was a span of 8 bases. The CDR3 runs 12 residues. In nucleotides, the CDR3 is TGTGCCAGTAGTGCGGGAGGCTATGGCTACACCTTC. This gives the protein CASSAGGYGYTF.

This clone appeared once. This chain connects TRBV6-7 to TRBJ2-1, with 12 bases matching TRBD2. TRBV6-7 is given ORF status, its function remaining uncertain. The junction had 13 bases not matched to a gene; V was cut back by 6 bases and J by 1 base. The CDR3 contains 19 residues. CDR3 sequence (DNA): TGTGCCAGCAGCTCGGGGCTAGCGGGAGGGCCGTATTCCTACAATGAGCAGTTCTTC. Protein product: CASSSGLAGGPYSYNEQFF.

This clone appeared a single time. The chain joins TRBV19 to TRBJ2-2; 7 bases agree with TRBD2. The CDR3 has 16 residues. CDR1 and CDR2 (germline): LNHDA, SQIVND (reference sequence). V dropped 3 bases and J dropped 6; count of bases not matched to a gene: 10. The CDR3 sequence is CASSMPSGMGPGELFF. CDR3 nucleotide sequence: TGTGCCAGTAGTATGCCCAGCGGGATGGGGCCCGGGGAGCTGTTTTTT.

The V call is TRBV11-2, the J call TRBJ2-3, with D possibly TRBD2 on 6 matching bases. The germline V gene has CDR1 SGHAT and CDR2 FQNNGV. The V gene lost 3 bases and the J gene lost 8 bases, with 9 bases spanning the gap. The CDR3 totals 12 residues. The CDR3 reads CASSFSEGTQYF. The CDR3 coding sequence is TGTGCCAGCAGCTTTTCGGAGGGTACGCAGTATTTT. The full variable domain, with the rest looked up from reference TRBV11-2 and TRBJ2-3, is EAGVAQSPRYKIIEKRQSVAFWCNPISGHATLYWYQQILGQGPKLLIQFQNNGVVDDSQLPKDRFSAERLKGVDSTLKIQPAKLEDSAVYLCASSFSEGTQYFGPGTRLTVL.

This sequence joins TRBV11-2 and TRBJ2-1; TRBD2 aligns across 14 bases. Germline V gene lookup returns CDR1 SGHAT and CDR2 FQNNGV. The CDR3 loop spans 17 amino acids. Losses at the gene ends were 0 bases for V and 12 bases for J; bases not matched to a gene: 10. The CDR3 sequence: CASSLDRGTSGRSAQFF. The DNA of the CDR3 is TGTGCCAGCAGCTTAGATCGGGGGACTAGCGGGAGATCGGCGCAGTTCTTC.

J is TRBJ2-1 and V is TRBV20-1; 9 bases agree with TRBD2. Germline trimming cut 3 bases from V and 16 bases from J; bases unmatched to any gene: 7. The CDR3 has 11 amino acids. Germline V lookup: CDR1 DFQATT, CDR2 SNEGSKA (reference sequence). CDR3 in amino acids: CSASIQREAFF. Here the CDR3 DNA reads TGCAGTGCTAGTATCCAGCGGGAGGCCTTCTTC.

The gene calls are TRBV27 and TRBJ2-3; D remains unclear. In germline, CDR1 is MNHEY, CDR2 SMNVEV (reference sequence). The germline V and J ends were trimmed by 2 bases and 2 bases, with 11 bases remaining between them. The CDR3 spans 15 residues. CDR3: CASSLKVRYTDTQYF. Written as DNA, the CDR3 is TGTGCCAGCAGTTTAAAAGTTAGGTACACAGATACGCAGTATTTT.

This sequence joins TRBV7-8 and TRBJ1-5; D possibly corresponds to TRBD1 (6 bases). The germline gives CDR1 SGHVS, CDR2 FQNEAQ. This CDR3 comprises 17 residues. V dropped 5 bases and J dropped 0 bases, with 17 bases sitting between them. The DNA for the CDR3 is TGTGCCAGCAGCACGATGGGGACACCGTATAGCAATCAGCCCCAGCATTTT. It codes for CASSTMGTPYSNQPQHF.

The V call is TRBV28, the J call TRBJ2-6; D is undetermined. The CDR3 totals 12 residues. V was shortened by 6 bases and J by 4 bases, with 4 bases between the two germline ends. Germline lookup yields CDR1 MDHEN and CDR2 SYDVKM. The CDR3 DNA sequence: TGTGCCAGCAGCACGGGGGCCAACGTCCTGACTTTC. As protein: CASSTGANVLTF.

V is TRBV5-8 and J is TRBJ2-5, with TRBD1 matching 7 bases. This CDR3 contains 16 residues. Germline V gene sequence: CDR1 SGHTS, CDR2 YDEGEE. Losses at the gene ends were 3 bases for V and 5 bases for J; bases not matched to a gene: 13. The DNA of the CDR3 is TGTGCCAGCAGCTCTGGACAGGACATAGGTTTGGAGACCCAGTACTTC. Translation gives CASSSGQDIGLETQYF.

V is TRBV7-8 and J is TRBJ2-1, with D perhaps assigned TRBD1 or TRBD2 (5 bases each). There are 16 residues in the CDR3. The ends were cut back, 1 base at V and 0 bases at J, with 10 bases in the middle. The germline V gene has CDR1 SGHVS and CDR2 FQNEAQ. CDR3 residues: CASSLDGASSYNEQFF. The CDR3 nucleotides are TGTGCCAGCAGCTTAGACGGGGCTAGCTCCTACAATGAGCAGTTCTTC.

V and J are TRBV5-1 and TRBJ1-2; no firm D call. The germline CDR1 and CDR2 sequences are SGHRS and YFSETQ. Trimming took 6 bases from V and 4 from J, leaving 10 bases between them. The CDR3 is made up of 12 amino acids. CDR3 sequence: CASKEGSYGYTF. Here the CDR3 DNA reads TGCGCCAGCAAGGAGGGATCCTATGGCTACACCTTC.

The V gene is TRBV4-3, the J gene TRBJ1-2; 7 bases map to TRBD1. This CDR3 region has 14 residues. The V gene end was trimmed by 1 base and the J gene end by 6 bases; junction bases not matched to a gene: 5. Germline assignment: CDR1 LGHNA and CDR2 YSLEER. This chain's CDR3 is CASSQGQGLDGYTF. The DNA of the CDR3 is TGCGCCAGCAGCCAAGGACAGGGATTGGATGGCTACACCTTC.

The V call is TRBV7-6, the J call TRBJ2-1, with 7 bases aligning to TRBD2. The germline CDR1 and CDR2 sequences are SGHVS and FNYEAQ. V shed 1 base, J shed 7 bases, and the junction held 10 bases outside the gene matches. The CDR3 loop spans 16 amino acids. CDR3: CASSLDRGGSENEQFF. In DNA form, the CDR3 reads TGTGCCAGCAGCTTAGACCGGGGAGGGAGCGAGAATGAGCAGTTCTTC. Using reference TRBV7-6 and TRBJ2-1 for the parts outside the CDR3, the full variable domain is GAGVSQSPRYKVTKRGQDVALRCDPISGHVSLYWYRQALGQGPEFLTYFNYEAQQDKSGLPNDRFSAERPEGSISTLTIQRTEQRDSAMYRCASSLDRGGSENEQFFGPGTRLTVL.

CDR3 nucleotides: TGTGCCAGCAGCTTGGTTGGTAGTCTACCCCACTACGAGCAGTACTTC. Translating it yields CASSLVGSLPHYEQYF. The chain carries TRBV5-4 and TRBJ2-7; D not certain. The CDR3 is 16 amino acids. V lost 0 bases and J 3 bases, leaving 16 bases between the germline ends. CDR1 and CDR2 from the germline V gene are SGHNT and YYREEE (reference sequence).

The CDR3 loop reads CATRDSLLNLLPEAFF. For the CDR3, the DNA is TGTGCCACCCGGGACAGCCTTTTGAATTTGCTCCCTGAAGCTTTCTTT. The V gene is TRBV10-3, the J gene TRBJ1-1; 7 nucleotides agree with TRBD1. The CDR3 totals 16 residues. From germline, CDR1 is ENHRY and CDR2 SYGVKD. Germline trimming cut 10 bases from V and 6 bases from J; bases unmatched to any gene: 20.

This rearrangement joins TRBV5-6 to TRBJ2-7, with a weak D call TRBD2 (5 bases). The V and J ends lost 2 bases and 2 bases respectively, with 11 bases between them. The CDR3 is 14 amino acids. Germline V gene sequence: CDR1 SGHDT, CDR2 YYEEEE. CDR3 in DNA: TGTGCCAGCAGCTTCGGAGCGGATGCCTACGAGCAGTACTTC. Protein sequence: CASSFGADAYEQYF.